This T cell receptor beta chain was captured in a study of shared clonotypes between healthy human individuals. Profiling relied on immunoSEQ multiplex PCR, and the TCRdb table lists in-frame clones only, not all of them. The data show 550,000 to 850,000 clones, with approximately 72% seen just once and more than 1.5% held by the top ten. This CDR3 region has 14 residues. The germline V gene encodes CDR1 SGHVS and CDR2 FQNEAQ. Unmatched junction bases numbered 4, after V lost 3 bases and J lost 7 bases. The sample taken for sequencing was memory CD4+ T cells sorted from blood. Subset reported: CD45RA-negative fraction. The sequence was obtained from a woman in her twenties or thirties in good health. V is TRBV7-8 and J is TRBJ2-1, with 9 bases lining up with TRBD1. The CDR3 spells CASSLGQGKNEQFF. DNA for the CDR3: TGTGCCAGCAGCTTGGGACAGGGTAAGAATGAGCAGTTCTTC.